The clone carrying this T cell receptor beta chain came up many times. Its antigen is still unknown. Production of TCR cDNA was by 5'RACE template switching, which also added a universal primer site and UMIs. TCRdb called the 5' RACE reads again in MiXCR, with one record for every CDR3 protein. The sample includes approximately 70,000 distinct CDR3 sequences, about 7% of them seen just once. These data are taken from a study of T cells after yellow fever vaccination. Study-wide results and caveats: Only a minor proportion of clonotypes was detected across both CD4 and CD8 compartments.

The V end lost 4 bases, the J end lost 6 bases, and 10 bases lay between the germline ends. Germline V gene data show CDR1 as MNHEY and CDR2 as SVGEGT. This CDR3 is 12 amino acids long. The specimen was CD8+ T cells sorted from PBMCs, collected roughly 46 days after the first yellow fever vaccination. The chain carries TRBV6-2 or TRBV6-3 and TRBJ2-7; D is ambiguous. The clonotype was recovered from a man younger than 35 who received the YFV17D yellow fever vaccine. The CDR3 nucleotides read TGTGCCAGCAGTTTCGAGCTCCTCGAGCAGTACTTC. Protein sequence: CASSFELLEQYF.